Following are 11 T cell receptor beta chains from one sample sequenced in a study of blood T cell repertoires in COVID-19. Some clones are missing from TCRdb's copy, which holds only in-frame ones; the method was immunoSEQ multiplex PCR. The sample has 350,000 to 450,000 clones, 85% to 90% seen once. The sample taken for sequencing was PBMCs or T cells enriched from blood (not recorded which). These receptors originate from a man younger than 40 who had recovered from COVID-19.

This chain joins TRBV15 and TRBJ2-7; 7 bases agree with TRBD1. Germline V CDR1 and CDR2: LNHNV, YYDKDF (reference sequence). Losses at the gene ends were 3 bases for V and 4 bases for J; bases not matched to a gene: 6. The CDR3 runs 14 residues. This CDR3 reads CATSSRTGRYEQYF. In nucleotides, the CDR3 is TGTGCCACCAGCAGTAGGACAGGCCGGTACGAGCAGTACTTC.

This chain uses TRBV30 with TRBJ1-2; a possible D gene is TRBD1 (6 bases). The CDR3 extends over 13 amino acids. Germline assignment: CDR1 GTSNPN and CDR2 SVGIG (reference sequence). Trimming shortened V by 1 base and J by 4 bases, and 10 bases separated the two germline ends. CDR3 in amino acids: CAWSGQVPYGYTF. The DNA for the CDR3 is TGTGCCTGGAGTGGACAGGTCCCCTATGGCTACACCTTC. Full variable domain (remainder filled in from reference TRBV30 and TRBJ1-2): SQTIHQWPATLVQPVGSPLSLECTVEGTSNPNLYWYRQAAGRGLQLLFYSVGIGQISSEVPQNLSASRPQDRQFILSSKKLLLSDSGFYLCAWSGQVPYGYTFGSGTRLTVV.

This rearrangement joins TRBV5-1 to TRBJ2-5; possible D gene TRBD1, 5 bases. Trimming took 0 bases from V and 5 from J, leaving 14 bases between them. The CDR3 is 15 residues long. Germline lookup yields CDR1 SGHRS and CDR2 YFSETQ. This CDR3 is CASSLVTGAGETQYF. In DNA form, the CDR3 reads TGCGCCAGCAGCTTGGTAACTGGGGCCGGCGAGACCCAGTACTTC.

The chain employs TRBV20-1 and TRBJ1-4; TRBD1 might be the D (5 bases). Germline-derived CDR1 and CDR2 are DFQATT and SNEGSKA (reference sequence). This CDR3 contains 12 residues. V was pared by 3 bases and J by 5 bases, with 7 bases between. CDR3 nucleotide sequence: TGCAGTGCTAGTTACAGGAATGAAAAACTGTTTTTT. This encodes CSASYRNEKLFF.

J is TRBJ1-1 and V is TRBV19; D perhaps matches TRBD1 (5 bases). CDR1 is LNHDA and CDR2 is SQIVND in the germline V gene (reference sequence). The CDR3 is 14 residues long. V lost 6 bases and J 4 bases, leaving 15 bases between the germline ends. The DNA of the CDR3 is TGTGCCAGTAGACCCCAGTTCGGGGGCACTGAAGCTTTCTTT. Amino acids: CASRPQFGGTEAFF.

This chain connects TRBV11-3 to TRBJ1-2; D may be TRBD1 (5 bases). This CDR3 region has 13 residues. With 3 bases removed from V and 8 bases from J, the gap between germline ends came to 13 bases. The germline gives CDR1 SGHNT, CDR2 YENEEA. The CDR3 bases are TGTGCCAGCAGCTTCTTCTCGGGGGACGGCTACACCTTC. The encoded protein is CASSFFSGDGYTF.

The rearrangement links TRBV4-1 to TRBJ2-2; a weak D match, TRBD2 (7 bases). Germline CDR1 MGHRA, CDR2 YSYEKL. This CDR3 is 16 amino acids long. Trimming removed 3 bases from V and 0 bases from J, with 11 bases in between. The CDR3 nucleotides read TGCGCCAGCAGCCAGAGCGGGACAACGAACACCGGGGAGCTGTTTTTT. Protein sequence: CASSQSGTTNTGELFF.

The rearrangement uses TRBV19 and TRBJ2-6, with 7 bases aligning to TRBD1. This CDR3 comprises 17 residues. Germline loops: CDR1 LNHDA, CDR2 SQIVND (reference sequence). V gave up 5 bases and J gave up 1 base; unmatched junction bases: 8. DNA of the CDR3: TGTGCCAGTAGTTCACAGGGGTATGGGTCTGGGGCCAACGTCCTGACTTTC. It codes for CASSSQGYGSGANVLTF.

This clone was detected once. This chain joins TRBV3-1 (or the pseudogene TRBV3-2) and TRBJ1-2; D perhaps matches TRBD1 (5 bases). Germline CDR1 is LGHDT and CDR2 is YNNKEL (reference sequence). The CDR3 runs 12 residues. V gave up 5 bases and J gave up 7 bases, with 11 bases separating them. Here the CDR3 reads CASSKRQSGYTF. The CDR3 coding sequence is TGTGCCAGCAGCAAAAGACAGTCTGGCTACACCTTC.

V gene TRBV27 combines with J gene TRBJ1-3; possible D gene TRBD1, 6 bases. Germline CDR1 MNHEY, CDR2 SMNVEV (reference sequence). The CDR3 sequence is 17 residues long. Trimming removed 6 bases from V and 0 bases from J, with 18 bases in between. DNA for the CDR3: TGTGCCAGCAGCCGCGACTTCAGGGGCATCTCTGGAAACACCATATATTTT. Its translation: CASSRDFRGISGNTIYF.

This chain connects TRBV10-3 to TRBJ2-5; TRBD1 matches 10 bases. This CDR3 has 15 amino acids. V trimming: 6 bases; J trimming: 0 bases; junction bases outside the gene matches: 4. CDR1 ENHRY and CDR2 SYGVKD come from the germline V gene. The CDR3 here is CAIRAGTGDQETQYF. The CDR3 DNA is TGTGCCATCAGAGCCGGGACAGGGGACCAAGAGACCCAGTACTTC.